A selection of T cell receptor beta chains follows, all from one sample in a study of cytomegalovirus exposure and HLA in healthy donors. Clones were read by immunoSEQ multiplex PCR, and TCRdb kept only the in-frame ones, dropping some. Of about 180,000 clones detected, over 80% appear once; the ten largest clones hold more than 1.5%. The specimen was PBMCs. These receptors originate from a middle-aged man in good health and CMV-seronegative. Both conserved end residues are part of each CDR3. A D gene is named only where the DNA matches it firmly. Clone size is not always given. Where it is, it says once, few, many or a class for expanded clones.

J gene,D gene,V gene,clone size,CDR3 protein,CDR3 DNA
TRBJ1-2,NA,TRBV9,NA,CASSVGYGYGYTF,TGTGCCAGCAGCGTAGGGTACGGCTATGGCTACACCTTC
TRBJ1-2,TRBD1,TRBV5-1,NA,CASSLTGVSNYGYTF,TGCGCCAGCAGCTTAACAGGGGTATCTAACTATGGCTACACCTTC
TRBJ2-2,TRBD2,TRBV11-2,NA,CASSPNGGGANTGELFF,TGTGCCAGCAGTCCAAACGGGGGGGGAGCGAACACCGGGGAGCTGTTTTTT
TRBJ1-4,NA,TRBV7-6,NA,CASSSTGNEKLFF,TGTGCCAGCAGCTCTACAGGGAATGAAAAACTGTTTTTT
TRBJ2-7,TRBD2,TRBV28,NA,CASGFPSGRAVGQYF,TGTGCCAGCGGATTCCCTAGCGGGAGGGCCGTCGGGCAGTACTTC
TRBJ2-5,TRBD2,TRBV7-6,NA,CASSLAGTSVQTQYF,TGTGCCAGCAGCTTAGCGGGGACTAGCGTCCAGACCCAGTACTTC
TRBJ2-3,NA,TRBV27,NA,CASSVPGVVPDTQYF,TGTGCCAGCAGTGTCCCGGGAGTTGTCCCAGATACGCAGTATTTT
TRBJ2-5,TRBD1,TRBV28,once,CASRTSGGETQYF,TGTGCCAGCAGGACATCAGGGGGAGAGACCCAGTACTTC
TRBJ1-3,NA,TRBV15,NA,CATSRDLTEGNTIYF,TGTGCCACCAGCAGAGATCTGACAGAAGGAAACACCATATATTTT
TRBJ1-2,TRBD1,TRBV7-9,NA,CASSPPGQGNGYTF,TGTGCCAGCAGCCCCCCGGGACAGGGGAATGGCTACACCTTC
TRBJ2-3,NA,TRBV4-3,NA,CASSQQLAGSTDTQYF,TGCGCCAGCAGCCAACAGTTGGCGGGGAGCACAGATACGCAGTATTTT
TRBJ2-7,TRBD1,TRBV5-1,NA,CASSLRTGGVNEQYF,TGCGCCAGCAGCCTCCGGACAGGGGGCGTGAACGAGCAGTACTTC
TRBJ2-3,TRBD2,TRBV7-3,once,CASSLTALAGGRDTQYF,TGTGCCAGCAGCTTAACCGCCCTAGCGGGGGGGAGGGATACGCAGTATTTT
TRBJ1-4,NA,TRBV7-9,once,CASSLRGGGRFEKLFF,TGTGCCAGCAGCCTGCGTGGCGGGGGGCGCTTTGAAAAACTGTTTTTT
TRBJ1-4,TRBD1,TRBV28,few,CASSWTGGADEKLFF,TGTGCCAGCAGTTGGACAGGGGGCGCGGATGAAAAACTGTTTTTT
TRBJ2-3,TRBD2,TRBV5-4,NA,CASSLVGGGTDTQYF,TGTGCCAGCAGCTTGGTGGGGGGAGGGACAGATACGCAGTATTTT
TRBJ1-1,NA,TRBV6-5,NA,CASSPRDTLNTEAFF,TGTGCCAGCAGTCCTCGGGACACGCTGAACACTGAAGCTTTCTTT
TRBJ2-7,TRBD2,TRBV11-2,NA,CASRGGVSYEQYF,TGTGCCAGCAGGGGGGGGGTTTCCTACGAGCAGTACTTC
TRBJ2-2,TRBD2,TRBV2,NA,CASSEAGGRAGELFF,TGTGCCAGCAGTGAAGCGGGAGGGCGGGCGGGGGAGCTGTTTTTT
TRBJ2-7,TRBD2,TRBV25-1,NA,CASSVAGSSYEQYF,TGTGCCAGCAGTGTAGCGGGGTCCTCCTACGAGCAGTACTTC
TRBJ1-6,NA,TRBV5-1,once,CASSLGDQGPGESPLHF,TGCGCCAGCAGCTTGGGCGATCAGGGCCCGGGGGAATCACCCCTCCACTTT
TRBJ1-1,TRBD1,TRBV27,NA,CASSLKQGAEAFF,TGTGCCAGCAGTTTAAAACAGGGGGCTGAAGCTTTCTTT
TRBJ1-5,NA,TRBV19,NA,CASSIEAGDQPQHF,TGTGCCAGTAGTATAGAGGCAGGGGATCAGCCCCAGCATTTT
TRBJ1-1,NA,TRBV5-5,once,CASSLALPSITEAFF,TGTGCCAGCAGCTTGGCACTTCCTAGCATCACTGAAGCTTTCTTT
TRBJ1-6,NA,TRBV7-3,NA,CASSFTSGALHF,TGTGCCAGCAGCTTCACGTCAGGGGCCCTCCACTTT
TRBJ1-3,TRBD1,TRBV19,once,CASSPRTGSGNTIYF,TGTGCCAGTAGTCCCCGGACAGGGTCTGGAAACACCATATATTTT
TRBJ2-1,NA,TRBV7-6,NA,CASTTDINQGNEQFF,TGTGCCAGCACCACGGACATAAACCAGGGCAATGAGCAGTTCTTC
TRBJ1-1,TRBD1,TRBV30,once,CAWSLVTGSEAFF,TGTGCCTGGAGTCTAGTGACAGGGTCTGAAGCTTTCTTT